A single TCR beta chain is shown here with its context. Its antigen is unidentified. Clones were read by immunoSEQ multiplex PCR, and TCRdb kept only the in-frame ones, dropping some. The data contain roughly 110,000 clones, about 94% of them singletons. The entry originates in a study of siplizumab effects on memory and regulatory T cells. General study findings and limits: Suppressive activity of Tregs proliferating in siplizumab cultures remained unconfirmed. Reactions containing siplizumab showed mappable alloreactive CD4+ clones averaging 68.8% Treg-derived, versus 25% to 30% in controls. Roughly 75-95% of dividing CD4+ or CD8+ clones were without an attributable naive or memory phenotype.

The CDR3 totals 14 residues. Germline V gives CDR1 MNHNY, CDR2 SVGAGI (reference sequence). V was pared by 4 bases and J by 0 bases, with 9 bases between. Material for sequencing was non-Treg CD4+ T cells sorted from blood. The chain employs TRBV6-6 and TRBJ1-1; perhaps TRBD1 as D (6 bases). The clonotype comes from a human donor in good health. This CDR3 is CASSSWGLNTEAFF. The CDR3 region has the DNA TGTGCCAGCAGTTCGTGGGGGCTGAACACTGAAGCTTTCTTT.